This T cell receptor (beta chain) came from a study of blood T cell repertoires in COVID-19. About the study: Sources were T cells, B-cell-depleted T cells, or PBMCs; the material itself was cDNA or gDNA.

Enrollment of patients from Seattle took place during active infection, with longitudinal follow-up. Original handling: The authors estimated nucleated cell counts from reference gene primer amplification. Only in-frame clones appear in the TCRdb table, and some are missing; sequencing was by immunoSEQ multiplex PCR. Clone size and the V and J calls come from that table; the DNA yielded D and trimming. The sample has about 69,000 clones, approximately 84% seen once. This clone was seen more than once but under ten times. J was trimmed by 4 bases and V by 5 bases; bases with no gene match: 5. This CDR3 is 14 amino acids long. Germline V CDR1 and CDR2: LNHDA, SQIVND (reference sequence).

This receptor was identified in a man aged 45-65 years with COVID-19, enrolled during active disease. The material sequenced was peripheral blood. The chain combines TRBV19 with TRBJ2-7; 10 positions agree with TRBD2. DNA of the CDR3: TGTGCCAGTAGTCGAAGCGGGGGGGAATACGAGCAGTACTTC. Its translation is CASSRSGGEYEQYF.